The present TCR beta chain was sequenced within a study of CD8 T cell repertoires and HIV-1 epitope variants. Study results and limitations: Most of the nine antigen-specific clonotypes appeared cross-reactive to autologous or escape variants.

Measured with immunoSEQ multiplex PCR; TCRdb has only the in-frame clones, and not every one. The sample has some 5,200 clones; about two thirds are singletons. V shed 3 bases and J 5 bases; nucleotides not matched to a gene: 10. Germline CDR1 and CDR2: LNHDA and SQIVND (reference sequence). The CDR3 has 16 amino acids. As concerns this clone: Its antigen is as yet unknown.

The rearrangement links TRBV19 to TRBJ2-1; 7 positions match TRBD2. Sequences were obtained from cultured CD8+ T cells derived from PBMCs. The TCR sequence derives from a male donor with HIV. The CDR3, as DNA: TGTGCCAGTAGTATGGCGGGGGTTTGGATGGACAATGAGCAGTTCTTC. It yields the protein CASSMAGVWMDNEQFF.